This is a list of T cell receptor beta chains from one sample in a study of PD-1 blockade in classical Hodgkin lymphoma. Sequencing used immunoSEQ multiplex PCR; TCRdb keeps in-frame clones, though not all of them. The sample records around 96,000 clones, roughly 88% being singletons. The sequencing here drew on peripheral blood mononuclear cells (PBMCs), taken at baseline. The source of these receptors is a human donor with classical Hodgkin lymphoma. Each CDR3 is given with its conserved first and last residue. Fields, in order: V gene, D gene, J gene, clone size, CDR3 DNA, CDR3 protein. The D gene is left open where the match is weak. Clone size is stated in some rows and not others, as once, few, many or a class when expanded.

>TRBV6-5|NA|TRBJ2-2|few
TGTGCCAGCAGTCTAAACCCCGGGGAGCTGTTTTTT
CASSLNPGELFF
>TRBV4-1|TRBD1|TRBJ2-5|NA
TGCGCCAGCAGCCAAGCGGTGGGAGAACAACAGGGGGACGAGACCCAGTACTTC
CASSQAVGEQQGDETQYF
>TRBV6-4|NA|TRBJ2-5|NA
TGTGCCGAGATAAAGGTAGTTCAAGAGACCCAGTACTTC
CAEIKVVQETQYF
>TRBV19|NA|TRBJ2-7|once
TGTGCCAGTAGTATAGAAGGTCTAGAGTACAACGAGCAGTACTTC
CASSIEGLEYNEQYF
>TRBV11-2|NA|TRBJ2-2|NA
TGTGCCAGCAGCTCGCTAGTGAACACCGGGGAGCTGTTTTTT
CASSSLVNTGELFF
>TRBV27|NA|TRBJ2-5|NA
TGTGCCAGCTCCGATCCGGGACGCGCCACGGAGACCCAGTACTTC
CASSDPGRATETQYF
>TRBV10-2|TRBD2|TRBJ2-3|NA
TGCGCCAGCAGCCCCGGCCTAACTAGCGGAGGAGAGTATTTT
CASSPGLTSGGEYF
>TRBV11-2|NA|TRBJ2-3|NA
TGTGCCAGCAGCTTAGATTGGGGAAGAAGGGGGAGGGAGTACACAGATACGCAGTATTTT
CASSLDWGRRGREYTDTQYF
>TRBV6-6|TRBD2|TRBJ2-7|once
TGTGCCAGCAGGTCTAGGAGCGGGGGGTCCTACGAGCAGTACTTC
CASRSRSGGSYEQYF
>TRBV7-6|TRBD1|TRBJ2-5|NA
TGTGCCAGCAGCTCCGGGACAGGGCACGAGACCCAGTACTTC
CASSSGTGHETQYF
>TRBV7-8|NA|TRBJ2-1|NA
TGTGCCAGCAGCCCTCGTAGCCACAATGAGCAGTTCTTC
CASSPRSHNEQFF
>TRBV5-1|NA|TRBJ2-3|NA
TGCGCCAGCAGCCCCAGCGCCCCCAGGGGCACAGATACGCAGTATTTT
CASSPSAPRGTDTQYF
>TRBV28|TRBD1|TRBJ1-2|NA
TGTGCCAGCAGGACAGGGGAAGGCGGCTACACCTTC
CASRTGEGGYTF
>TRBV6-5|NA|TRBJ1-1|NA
TGTGCCAGCAGGTTGGCCACGGAGGCTTTCTTT
CASRLATEAFF
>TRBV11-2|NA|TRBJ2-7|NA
TGTGCCAGCAGCTTAGAGGTCCCACCAGTCTTC
CASSLEVPPVF
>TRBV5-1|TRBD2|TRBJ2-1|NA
TGCGCCAGCAGCTTGATAGCGGGAGAGGATGAGCAGTTCTTC
CASSLIAGEDEQFF
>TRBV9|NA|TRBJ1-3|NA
TGTGCCAGCAGCGTAGGAGGGTCGGACCAGTATTTT
CASSVGGSDQYF
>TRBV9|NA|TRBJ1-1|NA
TGTGCCAGCAGCGTAGGAGGGGCAACTCCAGCTTTCTTT
CASSVGGATPAFF
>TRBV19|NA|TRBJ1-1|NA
TGTGCCAGTAGTATCCTTCGGCCGGCTGAAGCTTTCTTT
CASSILRPAEAFF
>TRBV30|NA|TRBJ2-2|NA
TGTGCCTCCTGGGGCGGGGGCGCGTACACCGGGGAGCTGTTTTTT
CASWGGGAYTGELFF
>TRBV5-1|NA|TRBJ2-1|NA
TGCGCCAGCAGCTTGGGGGCGGGTCTCGGAAATGAGCAGTTCTTC
CASSLGAGLGNEQFF
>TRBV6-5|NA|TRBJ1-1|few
TGTGCCAGCAGCACCTCCCTCGAAGCTTTCTTT
CASSTSLEAFF
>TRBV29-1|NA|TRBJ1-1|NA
TGCAGCGTTGTTACAGGGAGGACTGAAGCTTTCTTT
CSVVTGRTEAFF
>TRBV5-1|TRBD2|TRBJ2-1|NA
TGCGCCAGCAGCTCTACTAGCGGGCCGAACAATGAGCAGTTCTTC
CASSSTSGPNNEQFF
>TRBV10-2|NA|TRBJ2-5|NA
TGCGCCAGCAGTTTTTCCCAGGGTGTGGGGGAGACCCAGTACTTC
CASSFSQGVGETQYF
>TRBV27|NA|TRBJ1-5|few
TGTGCCAGCAGTTTAGACCTTTATCAGCCCCAGCATTTT
CASSLDLYQPQHF
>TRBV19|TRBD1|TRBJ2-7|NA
TGTGCCAGTAGTGCAGGGGGCTACGAGCAGTACTTC
CASSAGGYEQYF
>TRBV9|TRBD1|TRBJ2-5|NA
TGTGCCAGCAGTCCTCCTCTCAGGGGGAGTGAGACCCAGTACTTC
CASSPPLRGSETQYF
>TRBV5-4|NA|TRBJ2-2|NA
TGTGCCAGCAGCTTGGCCGGGGGAGGTCCCGGGGAGCTGTTTTTT
CASSLAGGGPGELFF
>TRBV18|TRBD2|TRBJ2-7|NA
TGTGCCAGCTCACCAGCTAGCGGGAGTAGGGACGAGCAGTACTTC
CASSPASGSRDEQYF
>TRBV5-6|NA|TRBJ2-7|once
TGTGCCAGCAGCCCTATCGGGGACTACGAGCAGTACTTC
CASSPIGDYEQYF
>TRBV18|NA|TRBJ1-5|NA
TGTGCCAGCTCACCCCCAACAGGGAGGGATCAGCCCCAGCATTTT
CASSPPTGRDQPQHF
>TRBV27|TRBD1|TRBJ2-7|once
TGTGCCAGCAGTTCCTGGACAGGGCCCTACGAGCAGTACTTC
CASSSWTGPYEQYF
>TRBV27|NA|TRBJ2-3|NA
TGTGCCAGCAGTTTCTCGAGGTTCGCAGATACGCAGTATTTT
CASSFSRFADTQYF
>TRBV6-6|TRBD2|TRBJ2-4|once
TGTGCCAGCAGCTCTAGCGGGAGGGCCGCCAACATTCAGTACTTC
CASSSSGRAANIQYF
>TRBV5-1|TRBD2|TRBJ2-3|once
TGCGCCAGCAGCTGGGGACTAGCGGGAATGTCAGATACGCAGTATTTT
CASSWGLAGMSDTQYF
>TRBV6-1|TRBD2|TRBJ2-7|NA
TGTGCCAGCAGGGATGTGGGCGGGAGGTCCTACGAGCAGTACTTC
CASRDVGGRSYEQYF
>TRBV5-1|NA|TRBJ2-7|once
TGCGCCAGCAGGCCCCCCGGGACAACCCCCTACGAGCAGTACTTC
CASRPPGTTPYEQYF
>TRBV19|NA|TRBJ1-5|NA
TGTGCCAGTAGTATAATCGCGGGCGCCTATAGCAATCAGCCCCAGCATTTT
CASSIIAGAYSNQPQHF
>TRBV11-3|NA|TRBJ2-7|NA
TGTGCCAGCACCTCCCCTCGATACGAGCAGTACTTC
CASTSPRYEQYF
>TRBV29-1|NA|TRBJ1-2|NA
TGCAGCGTTGGTGAAGATACAGGGTCGGGTGGCTACACCTTC
CSVGEDTGSGGYTF
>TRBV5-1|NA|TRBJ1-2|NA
TGCGCCAGCAGCTTGGTCGGACAGTCAAGCTACACCTTC
CASSLVGQSSYTF
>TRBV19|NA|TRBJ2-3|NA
TGTGCCAGTAGTCCCTACCACACAGATACGCAGTATTTT
CASSPYHTDTQYF
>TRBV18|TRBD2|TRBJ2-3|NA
TGTGCCAGCTCACCACTAACTAGCGGGAGCTCAGATACGCAGTATTTT
CASSPLTSGSSDTQYF
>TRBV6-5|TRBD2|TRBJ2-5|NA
TGTGCCAGCAGCCCGGGGGGGAGCGTGGAGACCCAGTACTTC
CASSPGGSVETQYF
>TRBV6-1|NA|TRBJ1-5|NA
TGTGCCAGCAGCAGGGGTTCTGGAGCCCAGCATTTT
CASSRGSGAQHF